This TCR beta chain emerged from a study of human T cells and chemical hapten exposure. Study-wide context: Small pooled library volume differences chiefly drove per-sample TCR yield variation.

Time point specified: patch test 1, 2 weeks after DPC sensitization. Treatment reported: therapeutic diphenylcyclopropenone sensitization with weekly scalp DPC. At patch-test visits, sampling came before the patch test. Alopecia patients deemed DPC-suitable, aged 18 to 70, excluding pregnancy. Germline V CDR1 and CDR2: ENHRY, SYGVKD. V was trimmed by 10 bases and J by 6 bases, leaving 12 bases between them. This CDR3 contains 12 residues. In the study's own analysis: Per-sample TCR counts ranged from 23,224 to 690,600, median around 96,000. TCRdb itself ran the RACE reads through MiXCR, one entry per CDR3 protein. It is TCRdb's table, rather than the study itself, that gives the V and J calls and clone size. The sample records 300,000 to 450,000 distinct CDR3 sequences, around 5% being singletons.

The chain uses TRBV10-3 and TRBJ2-2; no definite D call. The source was whole blood, collected in connection with sensitization to the hapten diphenylcyclopropenone (DPC). The clonotype was recovered from a woman between 50 and 59 years old with alopecia areata. Some clones in this sample may be carry-over from other donors' samples. CDR3 DNA sequence: TGTGCCACCGGAGATAGTCCCGGGGAGCTGTTTTTT. This encodes CATGDSPGELFF.